This passage covers 31 T cell receptor beta chains from one sample sequenced in a study of T-cell memory formation after mild COVID-19 (dated by TCRdb to about 2021). Library construction relied on 5' RACE. Sequencing instrument: Illumina NovaSeq 6000. The raw public reads went through TCRdb reprocessing: fastp at Q25, MiXCR clone calling, in-frame beta chains kept. Under each unique CDR3 protein, matching rows form one entry showing the most common genes and DNA. The sample yields hundreds of thousands of distinct CDR3 sequences; 15% to 20% were counted once. The ten top clones hold roughly 20% of the sample. The sequencing input was PBMCs or a T cell subset sorted from them (not recorded which). The receptors were gathered from a man between 18 and 35 years old who had mild COVID-19 (a few samples of this study predate the infection). The sample titles of this study are shuffled in the database, so cell type and time point are left out; the donor was told from shared clones.

In this sample, this clonotype turned up a few times. V usage is TRBV29-1 and J usage is TRBJ1-2; D is perhaps TRBD1 (5 bases). Germline assignment: CDR1 SQVTM and CDR2 ANQGSEA. Trimming shortened V by 2 bases and J by 2 bases, and 18 bases separated the two germline ends. The length of the CDR3 is 16 residues. CDR3 sequence: CSVERQPGTENYGYTF. Written as DNA, the CDR3 is TGCAGCGTTGAAAGACAGCCCGGGACGGAGAACTATGGCTACACCTTC. Drawing the rest from reference TRBV29-1 and TRBJ1-2, the complete variable domain is SAVISQKPSRDICQRGTSLTIQCQVDSQVTMMFWYRQQPGQSLTLIATANQGSEATYESGFVIDKFPISRPNLTFSTLTVSNMSPEDSSIYLCSVERQPGTENYGYTFGSGTRLTVV.

This clonotype turned up a few times. The chain employs TRBV28 and TRBJ2-7, with 9 bases matching TRBD1. The CDR3 consists of 14 residues. Germline-derived CDR1 and CDR2 are MDHEN and SYDVKM. Trimming cost V 10 bases and J 0 bases; bases outside gene matches: 7. CDR3 nucleotides: TGTGCCACGATACCGGGACAGGGCTCCTACGAGCAGTACTTC. Protein: CATIPGQGSYEQYF.

The chain couples TRBV5-1 to TRBJ2-1; no reliable D call. The V gene lost 2 bases and the J gene lost 2 bases, with 11 bases spanning the gap. The germline V gene has CDR1 SGHRS and CDR2 YFSETQ. The CDR3 length is 15 residues. CDR3 loop: CASSFGALTYNEQFF. In DNA, the CDR3 is TGCGCCAGCAGCTTCGGAGCCTTGACCTACAATGAGCAGTTCTTC.

The chain is built from TRBV4-1 and TRBJ2-3; 9 nucleotides match TRBD1. The length of the CDR3 is 17 residues. With V trimmed by 1 base and J by 1 base, 6 bases remained unmatched. CDR1 and CDR2 from the germline V gene are MGHRA and YSYEKL. This chain's CDR3 is CASSQVHRDRGTDTQYF. CDR3 coding DNA: TGCGCCAGCAGCCAAGTACACCGGGACAGGGGCACAGATACGCAGTATTTT.

This clonotype was seen a handful of times. The genes are TRBV5-1 and TRBJ1-1, with D hard to call. Germline V gene sequence: CDR1 SGHRS, CDR2 YFSETQ. The CDR3 is 13 amino acids. The V and J ends lost 6 bases and 1 base respectively, with 10 bases between them. The CDR3 sequence is CASKGNANTEAFF. The CDR3, as DNA: TGCGCCAGCAAGGGAAACGCGAACACTGAAGCTTTCTTT.

There are many counts of this clonotype. The chain joins TRBV28 to TRBJ2-2; D unresolved. Germline V gene sequence: CDR1 MDHEN, CDR2 SYDVKM. Trimming cost V 6 bases and J 6 bases, with 11 bases left between them. The CDR3 sequence is 13 residues long. The CDR3 bases are TGTGCCAGCAGCCTCCGGTTATCCGGGGAGCTGTTTTTT. Its translation is CASSLRLSGELFF.

The chain links TRBV4-2 to TRBJ2-2, with TRBD2 identical over 12 bases. Losses at the gene ends were 6 bases for V and 5 bases for J; bases not matched to a gene: 4. Germline CDR1 and CDR2: LGHNA and YNFKEQ. This CDR3 has 15 residues. The CDR3 sequence: CASRLAGGRTGELFF. The CDR3 DNA reads TGTGCCAGCAGGCTAGCGGGGGGGCGGACCGGGGAGCTGTTTTTT.

This clonotype was picked up many times. V and J are TRBV7-8 and TRBJ2-4; D might be TRBD2 (5 bases). The V and J ends lost 1 base and 7 bases respectively, with 11 bases between them. The CDR3 sequence is 14 residues long. Per germline, CDR1 SGHVS and CDR2 FQNEAQ. This chain's CDR3 is CASSLGRTSNIQYF. The CDR3 DNA sequence: TGTGCCAGCAGCTTAGGTCGGACTTCTAACATTCAGTACTTC.

The sample holds many counts of this clonotype. This chain links TRBV5-1 with TRBJ2-3, with TRBD1 as a possible D gene (5 bases). The V and J ends lost 0 bases and 2 bases respectively, with 10 bases between them. The CDR3 consists of 15 residues. Germline V CDR1 and CDR2: SGHRS, YFSETQ. This CDR3 is CASSLGATDTDTQYF. CDR3 coding DNA: TGCGCCAGCAGCTTGGGGGCGACAGACACAGATACGCAGTATTTT.

The chain combines TRBV18 with TRBJ2-3, with a tentative D call TRBD1 (5 bases). In germline, CDR1 is KGHSH, CDR2 LQKENI. The CDR3 consists of 14 residues. V lost 4 bases to trimming and J lost 6 bases, with 14 bases between them. The CDR3 sequence: CASSLTPGPDTQYF. The CDR3 region has the DNA TGTGCCAGCTCACTGACGCCAGGGCCTGATACGCAGTATTTT.

The rearrangement joins TRBV24-1 to TRBJ2-3; a weak D match, TRBD2 (5 bases). The length of the CDR3 is 11 residues. Looked up from germline, CDR1 is KGHDR and CDR2 is SFDVKD. Trimming removed 6 bases at V and 11 bases at J, with 11 bases between. The CDR3 loop is CATSTREWQYF. The CDR3 DNA sequence: TGTGCCACCAGTACGAGGGAATGGCAGTATTTT.

This clonotype was counted many times. This rearrangement joins TRBV12-3 or TRBV12-4 to TRBJ2-3, with 11 nucleotides matching TRBD1. V gave up 5 bases and J gave up 6 bases; unmatched junction bases: 7. The CDR3 covers 15 residues. CDR3: CASSRRDRGLDTQYF. The CDR3 DNA reads TGTGCCAGCAGTCGCCGGGACAGGGGGTTGGATACGCAGTATTTT.

The chain recombines TRBV4-1 with TRBJ1-1, with D tentatively TRBD1 (6 bases). Looked up from germline, CDR1 is MGHRA and CDR2 is YSYEKL. V shed 4 bases and J shed 1 base, with 16 bases lying between them. The length of the CDR3 is 16 residues. CDR3 DNA: TGCGCCAGCAGCCCCGGGACAAGAGAACGGAACACTGAAGCTTTCTTT. This gives the protein CASSPGTRERNTEAFF.

This chain joins TRBV27 and TRBJ2-2; 8 bases line up with TRBD2. Trimming took 0 bases from V and 4 from J; bases not matched to a gene: 4. The length of the CDR3 is 16 residues. Germline V gives CDR1 MNHEY, CDR2 SMNVEV (reference sequence). The CDR3 region is CASSLSNGGGTGELFF. CDR3 coding DNA: TGTGCCAGCAGTTTATCGAACGGGGGGGGCACCGGGGAGCTGTTTTTT.

This clonotype was found a few times. The gene calls are TRBV7-2 and TRBJ1-2; 10 positions match TRBD1. Germline loops: CDR1 SGHTA, CDR2 FQGNSA. The CDR3 is made up of 16 amino acids. V lost 3 bases, J lost 4 bases, and 8 bases stayed unmatched. CDR3 sequence (DNA): TGTGCCAGCAGCTTGCTTCCGGGACAGGGGACCTATGGCTACACCTTC. It specifies CASSLLPGQGTYGYTF.

This clonotype was seen repeatedly, ten times or more. The chain recombines TRBV29-1 with TRBJ2-2; no firm D call. Trimming left V 3 bases short and J 4 bases short, with 9 bases between. CDR3 size: 13 residues. Germline-derived CDR1 and CDR2 are SQVTM and ANQGSEA. This CDR3 reads CSVDGLGTGELFF. The DNA of the CDR3 is TGCAGCGTTGACGGCCTAGGCACCGGGGAGCTGTTTTTT.

J is TRBJ1-1 and V is TRBV4-2; D is unclear. V lost 0 bases to trimming and J lost 6 bases, with 11 bases between them. Germline lookup yields CDR1 LGHNA and CDR2 YNFKEQ. The CDR3 extends over 14 amino acids. CDR3 protein: CASSQEGFVSEAFF. CDR3 coding DNA: TGTGCCAGCAGCCAAGAGGGCTTTGTGTCTGAAGCTTTCTTT.

The chain employs TRBV7-6 and TRBJ2-3; 9 bases align to TRBD2. V lost 10 bases to trimming and J lost 3 bases; unmatched junction nucleotides: 14. CDR1 SGHVS and CDR2 FNYEAQ come from the germline V gene. This CDR3 is built from 16 residues. The CDR3 coding sequence is TGTGCCATTTCACGACCCGGCGGGGGGGCTACAGATACGCAGTATTTT. Translation: CAISRPGGGATDTQYF.

The chain uses TRBV5-1 and TRBJ1-6; the D gene is possibly TRBD1 (5 bases). The V gene lost 4 bases and the J gene lost 8 bases, with 16 bases spanning the gap. CDR1 SGHRS and CDR2 YFSETQ come from the germline V gene. This CDR3 is built from 15 residues. The chain's CDR3 is CASSRQGPLDSPLHF. DNA for the CDR3: TGCGCCAGCAGCCGTCAGGGACCCCTCGATTCACCCCTCCACTTT.

The sample holds a few counts of this clonotype. The V gene is TRBV27, the J gene TRBJ2-7; no definite D call. V shed 6 bases and J shed 6 bases, with 12 bases lying between them. This CDR3 has 12 amino acids. CDR1 and CDR2 from the germline V gene are MNHEY and SMNVEV (reference sequence). For the CDR3, the DNA is TGTGCCAGCAGCCAAAGGGTTGGCGAGCAGTACTTC. It yields the protein CASSQRVGEQYF.

The V call is TRBV12-3 or TRBV12-4, the J call TRBJ2-2; unclear D gene. The V end was cut by 5 bases, the J end by 3 bases, with 10 bases between. CDR3 length: 14 amino acids. CDR3 nucleotide sequence: TGTGCCAGCAGTCACCTCGAGGACACCGGGGAGCTGTTTTTT. Protein sequence: CASSHLEDTGELFF.

V usage is TRBV7-2 and J usage is TRBJ1-4; 7 bases line up with TRBD1. Trimming removed 1 base from V and 3 bases from J; junction bases left unmatched: 5. There are 16 residues in the CDR3. Germline assignment: CDR1 SGHTA and CDR2 FQGNSA. CDR3 nucleotides: TGTGCCAGCAGCTTAGACGGGGGACAGCCTAATGAAAAACTGTTTTTT. Protein product: CASSLDGGQPNEKLFF.

The chain carries TRBV4-3 and TRBJ2-3; TRBD1 agrees at 7 bases. The germline V gene encodes CDR1 LGHNA and CDR2 YSLEER. V shed 4 bases, J shed 0 bases, and the junction held 10 bases outside the gene matches. The CDR3 covers 17 residues. The CDR3 protein is CASSLEITGASTDTQYF. DNA for the CDR3: TGCGCCAGCAGCCTGGAGATTACAGGGGCGAGCACAGATACGCAGTATTTT.

This clonotype was observed a few times. The chain carries TRBV7-2 and TRBJ2-3; 8 bases match TRBD2. This CDR3 contains 15 residues. CDR1 and CDR2 from the germline V gene are SGHTA and FQGNSA. V shed 3 bases, J shed 2 bases, and the junction held 4 bases outside the gene matches. The CDR3 reads CASSFRGGPTDTQYF. The DNA of the CDR3 is TGTGCCAGCAGCTTCCGGGGGGGGCCCACAGATACGCAGTATTTT. Using reference TRBV7-2 and TRBJ2-3 for the parts outside the CDR3, the full variable domain is GAGVSQSPSNKVTEKGKDVELRCDPISGHTALYWYRQSLGQGLEFLIYFQGNSAPDKSGLPSDRFSAERTGGSVSTLTIQRTQQEDSAVYLCASSFRGGPTDTQYFGPGTRLTVL.

This clonotype was seen a few times. The chain recombines TRBV4-3 with TRBJ1-2, with unresolved D. The CDR3 extends over 15 amino acids. V was shortened by 3 bases and J by 5 bases, with 16 bases between the two germline ends. From germline, CDR1 is LGHNA and CDR2 YSLEER. The CDR3 here is CASSQDPGRTYGYTF. In DNA form, the CDR3 reads TGCGCCAGCAGCCAGGACCCTGGACGGACTTATGGCTACACCTTC.

This clonotype was observed a handful of times. J is TRBJ2-7 and V is TRBV10-2; 7 nucleotides line up with TRBD2. With V trimmed by 6 bases and J by 2 bases, 1 base remained unmatched. The germline V gene encodes CDR1 WSHSY and CDR2 SAAADI. The CDR3 loop spans 12 amino acids. The CDR3 nucleotides read TGCGCCAGCAGAGGGACTACCTACGAGCAGTACTTC. It translates to CASRGTTYEQYF.

The rearrangement uses TRBV19 and TRBJ1-5; D is ambiguous. Germline-derived CDR1 and CDR2 are LNHDA and SQIVND (reference sequence). CDR3 length equals 14 residues. V dropped 10 bases and J dropped 4 bases, with 17 bases sitting between them. The CDR3 loop is CATRHSGWNQPQHF. Written as DNA, the CDR3 is TGTGCCACCAGACACAGCGGGTGGAATCAGCCCCAGCATTTT.

In its sample, this clonotype was seen many times. The rearrangement uses TRBV29-1 and TRBJ2-1, with a weak D call TRBD2 (6 bases). Germline V lookup: CDR1 SQVTM, CDR2 ANQGSEA. V was cut by 4 bases and J by 4 bases, with 11 bases left in between. The CDR3 has 13 residues. In nucleotides, the CDR3 is TGCAGCGTTGGGGAGGTCTCGTACAATGAGCAGTTCTTC. This codes for CSVGEVSYNEQFF.

This clonotype was detected only a few times. V usage is TRBV7-9 and J usage is TRBJ2-7; 8 positions agree with TRBD1. Germline CDR1 SEHNR, CDR2 FQNEAQ (reference sequence). This CDR3 is 14 amino acids long. The V gene end was trimmed by 5 bases and the J gene end by 3 bases; junction bases not matched to a gene: 6. As DNA, the CDR3 is TGTGCCAGCAGCACCGGGACAGGAGTCTACGAGCAGTACTTC. Its translation is CASSTGTGVYEQYF.

The chain uses TRBV6-5 and TRBJ1-6; perhaps TRBD1 as D (6 bases). The CDR3 covers 15 residues. CDR1 and CDR2 (germline): MNHEY, SVGAGI. V lost 5 bases to trimming and J lost 10 bases, with 18 bases between them. The CDR3 loop is CASSEQGPPKSPLHF. The CDR3 DNA reads as TGTGCCAGCAGTGAACAGGGACCTCCGAAGTCACCCCTCCACTTT.

The gene calls are TRBV4-3 and TRBJ1-6; D is perhaps TRBD1 (6 bases). Trimming left V 3 bases short and J 4 bases short, with 13 bases between. The CDR3 contains 16 residues. Germline values: CDR1 LGHNA, CDR2 YSLEER. CDR3 protein: CASSQGGLAYNSPLHF. The CDR3 DNA sequence: TGCGCCAGCAGCCAGGGGGGCCTCGCTTATAATTCACCCCTCCACTTT.